This T cell receptor beta chain was captured by sequencing in a study of CD8+ T cells in alopecia areata. Germline V gene sequence: CDR1 MNHEY, CDR2 SVGAGI. The CDR3 spans 15 residues. Unmatched junction bases numbered 8, after V lost 6 bases and J lost 4 bases. Treatment defined: oral pan-JAK inhibitor, 5-10 mg twice daily. Following RNA extraction, reverse transcription yielded cDNA that acted as the sequencing template. Assay used: immunoSEQ multiplex PCR; TCRdb lists only in-frame clones, some missing. There are approximately 140,000 clones in the sample; 70% to 90% occur only once, and about 13% lies in the top ten.

The J gene is TRBJ2-7, the V gene TRBV6-5; 11 bases agree with TRBD1. The TCR comes from a human donor with alopecia areata. The sequencing here drew on CD8+ T cells sorted from blood, taken at week 4, from a patient treated with tofacitinib. In DNA, the CDR3 is TGTGCCAGCAGCAACTCCGGGACAGGGGGTTACGAGCAGTACTTC. Amino acids: CASSNSGTGGYEQYF.